This TCR beta chain was documented in a study of blood T cell repertoires in COVID-19. Study-level information: Sources were T cells, B-cell-depleted T cells, or PBMCs; the material itself was cDNA or gDNA.

The CDR3 consists of 15 residues. V was clipped by 1 base and J by 5 bases, with 13 bases between them. CDR1 is SGHRS, CDR2 YFSETQ, per germline. TCRdb keeps only in-frame clones here, not all; method: immunoSEQ multiplex PCR. The data contain around 270,000 clones, about 89% of them singletons. This sequence originates from a man in his forties or fifties with acute or convalescent COVID-19. This rearrangement joins TRBV5-1 to TRBJ2-1; possibly TRBD2 for D (5 bases). Input material: peripheral blood. The CDR3 reads CASSLIGLADNEQFF. The CDR3 nucleotides are TGCGCCAGCAGCTTGATAGGACTCGCCGACAATGAGCAGTTCTTC.